One and the same sample provided the 5 T cell receptor beta chains below, sequenced in a study of CD8+ T cells in alopecia areata. The authors extracted RNA and reverse transcribed it into cDNA as the sequencing template. The protocol was immunoSEQ multiplex PCR, while the TCRdb copy is restricted to in-frame clones and leaves out a portion. In the table there are some 170,000 clones, roughly 70% of which are singletons. The sequences come from CD8+ T cells sorted from blood, collected at week 0. The receptors derive from a human donor with alopecia areata.

This clone was found a few times. The rearrangement joins TRBV11-2 to TRBJ1-1; 7 bases fit TRBD1. Germline CDR1 is SGHAT and CDR2 is FQNNGV. The CDR3 extends over 13 amino acids. J lost 4 bases, V lost 5 bases, and 4 bases had no gene match. The CDR3 sequence is CASSLGQPTEAFF. DNA of the CDR3: TGTGCCAGCAGCCTGGGACAGCCCACTGAAGCTTTCTTT. The full variable domain, completed using reference TRBV11-2 and TRBJ1-1, is EAGVAQSPRYKIIEKRQSVAFWCNPISGHATLYWYQQILGQGPKLLIQFQNNGVVDDSQLPKDRFSAERLKGVDSTLKIQPAKLEDSAVYLCASSLGQPTEAFFGQGTRLTVV.

V is TRBV29-1 and J is TRBJ1-5; 8 positions agree with TRBD1. V lost 4 bases to trimming and J lost 3 bases; unmatched junction nucleotides: 2. Germline V gene sequence: CDR1 SQVTM, CDR2 ANQGSEA. There are 13 residues in the CDR3. Written as DNA, the CDR3 is TGCAGCGTTGCAGGGGGCATCAATCAGCCCCAGCATTTT. This sequence encodes CSVAGGINQPQHF.

The rearrangement joins TRBV30 to TRBJ2-4; 10 nucleotides align to TRBD1. With 3 bases clipped from V and 7 bases from J, the junction kept 3 bases outside the gene matches. This CDR3 comprises 13 residues. Germline assignment: CDR1 GTSNPN and CDR2 SVGIG (reference sequence). CDR3 region: CAWRTGGGNIQYF. In nucleotides, the CDR3 is TGTGCCTGGAGGACAGGGGGCGGGAACATTCAGTACTTC.

The chain carries TRBV27 and TRBJ2-5; D is unclear. The CDR3 covers 16 residues. Trimming shortened V by 3 bases and J by 5 bases, and 19 bases separated the two germline ends. Germline CDR1 reads MNHEY; CDR2 reads SMNVEV (reference sequence). In nucleotides, the CDR3 is TGTGCCAGCAGTTTCGTCGGGCCGCCGAGGTGGGAGACCCAGTACTTC. As protein: CASSFVGPPRWETQYF.

A single count supports this clone. The CDR3 sequence: CASSFPRDTTSGANVLTF. The CDR3 DNA is TGTGCCAGCAGCTTCCCACGGGACACCACCTCTGGGGCCAACGTCCTGACTTTC. V is TRBV5-6 and J is TRBJ2-6; weak D call: TRBD1 (6 bases). Germline V gene lookup returns CDR1 SGHDT and CDR2 YYEEEE. The CDR3 consists of 18 residues. V gave up 2 bases and J gave up 0 bases, with 15 bases separating them.